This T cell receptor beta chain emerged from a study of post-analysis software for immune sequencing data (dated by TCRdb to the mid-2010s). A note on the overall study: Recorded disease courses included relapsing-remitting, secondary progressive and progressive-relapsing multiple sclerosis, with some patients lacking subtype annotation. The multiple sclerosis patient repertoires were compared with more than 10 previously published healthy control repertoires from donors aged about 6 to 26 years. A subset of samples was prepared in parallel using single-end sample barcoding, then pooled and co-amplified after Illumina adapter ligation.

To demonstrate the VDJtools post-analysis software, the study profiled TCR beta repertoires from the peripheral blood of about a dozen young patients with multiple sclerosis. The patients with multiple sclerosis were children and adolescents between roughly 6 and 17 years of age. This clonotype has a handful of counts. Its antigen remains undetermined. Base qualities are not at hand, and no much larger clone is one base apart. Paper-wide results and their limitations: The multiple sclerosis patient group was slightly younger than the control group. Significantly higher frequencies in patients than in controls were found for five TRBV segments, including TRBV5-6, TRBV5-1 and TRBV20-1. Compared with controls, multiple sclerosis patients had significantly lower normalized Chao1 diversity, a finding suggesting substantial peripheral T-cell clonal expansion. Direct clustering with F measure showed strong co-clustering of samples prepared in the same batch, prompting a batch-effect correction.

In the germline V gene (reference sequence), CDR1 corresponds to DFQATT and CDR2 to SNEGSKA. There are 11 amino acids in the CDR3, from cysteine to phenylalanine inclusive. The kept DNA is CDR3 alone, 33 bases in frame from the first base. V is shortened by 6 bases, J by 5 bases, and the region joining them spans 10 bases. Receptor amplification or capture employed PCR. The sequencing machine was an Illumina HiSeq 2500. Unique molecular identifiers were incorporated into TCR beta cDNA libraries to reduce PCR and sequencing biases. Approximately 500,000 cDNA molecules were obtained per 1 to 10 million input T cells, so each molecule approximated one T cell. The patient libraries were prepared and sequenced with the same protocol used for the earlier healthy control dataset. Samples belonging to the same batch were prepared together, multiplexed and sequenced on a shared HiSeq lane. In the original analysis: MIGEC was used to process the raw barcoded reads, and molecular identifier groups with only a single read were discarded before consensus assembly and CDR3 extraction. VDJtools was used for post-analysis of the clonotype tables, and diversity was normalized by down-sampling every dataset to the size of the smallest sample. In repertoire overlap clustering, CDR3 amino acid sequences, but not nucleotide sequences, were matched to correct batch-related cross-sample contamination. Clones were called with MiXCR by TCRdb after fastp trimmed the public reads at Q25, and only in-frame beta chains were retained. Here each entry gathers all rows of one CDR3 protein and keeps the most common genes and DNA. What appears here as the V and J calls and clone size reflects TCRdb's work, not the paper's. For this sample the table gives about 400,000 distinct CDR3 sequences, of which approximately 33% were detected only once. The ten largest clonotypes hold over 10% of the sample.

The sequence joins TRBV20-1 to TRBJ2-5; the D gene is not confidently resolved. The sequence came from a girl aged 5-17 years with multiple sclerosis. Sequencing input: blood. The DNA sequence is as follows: TGCAGTGCCGTGGTCGGGGAGACCCAGTACTTC. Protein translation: CSAVVGETQYF.